This passage covers 24 T cell receptor beta chains from one sample sequenced in a study. Each CDR3 protein is one row after TCRdb ran MiXCR on the RT-PCR reads. The table has about 700,000 distinct CDR3 sequences, about 14% seen once. The sequenced sample consisted of memory CD4+ T cells from blood. Receptors originate from a female donor in good health, serving as a healthy control.

This clonotype showed up just a few times. The chain employs TRBV20-1 and TRBJ1-5; D remains ambiguous. The ends were cut back, 0 bases at V and 0 bases at J, with 9 bases in the middle. The CDR3 totals 15 residues. CDR1 and CDR2 (germline): DFQATT, SNEGSKA (reference sequence). DNA of the CDR3: TGCAGTGCTAGAGATGACGGCTATAGCAATCAGCCCCAGCATTTT. Encoded protein: CSARDDGYSNQPQHF.

This clonotype was observed many times. The rearrangement links TRBV10-1 to TRBJ2-4, with TRBD2 as a possible D gene (6 bases). CDR3 length equals 12 residues. Germline assignment: CDR1 WNHNN and CDR2 SYGVQD (reference sequence). V lost 8 bases and J lost 8, with 13 bases in between. CDR3 DNA sequence: TGCGCCAGCGTAATGTGCGGGGACATTCAGTACTTC. Protein sequence: CASVMCGDIQYF.

This clonotype was seen at least ten times. This sequence joins TRBV7-9 and TRBJ1-1; TRBD1 agrees at 8 bases. The junction had 4 bases not matched to a gene; V was cut back by 7 bases and J by 3 bases. CDR3 length equals 13 residues. Looked up from germline, CDR1 is SEHNR and CDR2 is FQNEAQ (reference sequence). CDR3 DNA: TGTGCCAGCATGGACAGGGTGCACACTGAAGCTTTCTTT. Its protein is CASMDRVHTEAFF. The entire variable domain, with the rest obtained from reference TRBV7-9 and TRBJ1-1, is as follows: DTGVSQNPRHKITKRGQNVTFRCDPISEHNRLYWYRQTLGQGPEFLTYFQNEAQLEKSRLLSDRFSAERPKGSFSTLEIQRTEQGDSAMYLCASMDRVHTEAFFGQGTRLTVV.

Many counts were recorded for this clonotype. The chain combines TRBV19 with TRBJ2-1; TRBD1 is a possible D gene (5 bases). The V and J ends lost 5 bases and 1 base respectively, with 9 bases between them. This CDR3 is built from 14 residues. CDR1 and CDR2 from the germline V gene are LNHDA and SQIVND (reference sequence). In DNA, the CDR3 is TGTGCCAGTAGTCGGACATCGTCCTACAATGAGCAGTTCTTC. This gives the protein CASSRTSSYNEQFF.

The chain recombines TRBV5-6 with TRBJ2-4, with D unclear. Germline-derived CDR1 and CDR2 are SGHDT and YYEEEE. The CDR3 totals 16 residues. V was cut by 1 base and J by 0 bases, with 11 bases left in between. The CDR3 nucleotides read TGTGCCAGCAGCTTGATGCAGGTACTAGCCAAAAACATTCAGTACTTC. Amino acid sequence: CASSLMQVLAKNIQYF.

V is TRBV2 and J is TRBJ1-2; D unclear. The CDR3 contains 14 residues. Germline loops: CDR1 SNHLY, CDR2 FYNNEI. V was pared by 2 bases and J by 2 bases, with 9 bases between. CDR3 DNA: TGTGCCAGCAGTGAATTCGGGCAGAACTATGGCTACACCTTC. It is translated as CASSEFGQNYGYTF.

This clonotype was counted a few times. The rearrangement links TRBV27 to TRBJ1-2, with TRBD1 matching over 9 bases. Germline CDR1 MNHEY, CDR2 SMNVEV (reference sequence). The J segment lost 4 bases and the V segment lost 6 bases, leaving 6 bases of the junction unmatched. The CDR3 runs 14 residues. CDR3 nucleotides: TGTGCCAGCAGGGGACAGGGTCGCACCTATGGCTACACCTTC. Residues: CASRGQGRTYGYTF.

V and J are TRBV10-3 and TRBJ2-5; perhaps TRBD1 as D (6 bases). The CDR3 loop spans 14 amino acids. CDR1 is ENHRY and CDR2 is SYGVKD in the germline V gene. This chain's CDR3 is CDINDRGGQETQYF. CDR3 coding DNA: TGTGACATAAACGACAGAGGGGGACAAGAGACCCAGTACTTC.

This clonotype came up a few times. The V gene is TRBV11-2, the J gene TRBJ2-7, with D perhaps matching TRBD1 (6 bases). CDR1 is SGHAT and CDR2 is FQNNGV in the germline V gene. There are 14 residues in the CDR3. Trimming shortened V by 5 bases and J by 7 bases, and 18 bases separated the two germline ends. The CDR3 coding sequence is TGTGCCAGCAGCGAACAGAAGGGGGTAGTGGAGCAGTACTTC. Protein sequence: CASSEQKGVVEQYF.

This clonotype has a handful of counts. The chain joins TRBV27 to TRBJ2-7; either TRBD1 or TRBD2 may fit D (5 bases each). Trimming took 6 bases from V and 7 from J, leaving 16 bases between them. The germline V gene encodes CDR1 MNHEY and CDR2 SMNVEV (reference sequence). CDR3 length: 13 residues. DNA of the CDR3: TGTGCCAGCAGGCTAGGGACCATTGGGGAGCAGTACTTC. It encodes CASRLGTIGEQYF.

This clonotype was seen a few times. V gene TRBV5-1 combines with J gene TRBJ1-1; D uncertain. From germline, CDR1 is SGHRS and CDR2 YFSETQ. V shed 0 bases and J shed 5 bases, with 8 bases lying between them. The CDR3 loop spans 13 amino acids. The CDR3 coding sequence is TGCGCCAGCAGCTTGGCGGAGAGTACTGAAGCTTTCTTT. Encoded protein: CASSLAESTEAFF.

In this sample, this clonotype turned up a few times. The chain has TRBV15 and TRBJ2-1, with D possibly TRBD1 on 5 matching bases. Trimming stripped 3 bases from V and 7 bases from J, with 19 bases between. This CDR3 region has 16 residues. The V gene's germline CDR1 is LNHNV and CDR2 YYDKDF (reference sequence). In DNA form, the CDR3 reads TGTGCCACCAGCAGCCAAGGGGTCCCACCGAGGAATGAGCAGTTCTTC. Protein: CATSSQGVPPRNEQFF.

The V gene is TRBV20-1, the J gene TRBJ1-1; unclear D gene. CDR3 length: 12 amino acids. V lost 6 bases and J lost 1, with 9 bases in between. Looked up from germline, CDR1 is DFQATT and CDR2 is SNEGSKA (reference sequence). The CDR3 protein is CSAYDKNTEAFF. The CDR3 DNA sequence: TGCAGTGCCTATGACAAGAACACTGAAGCTTTCTTT.

The sample holds a few counts of this clonotype. The chain is built from TRBV20-1 and TRBJ2-7; D is uncertain. Germline assignment: CDR1 DFQATT and CDR2 SNEGSKA (reference sequence). The V end lost 6 bases, the J end lost 0 bases, and 15 bases lay between the germline ends. CDR3 length equals 14 residues. The CDR3 sequence is CSATNNPLSYEQYF. The DNA for the CDR3 is TGCAGTGCCACGAATAATCCGCTCTCCTACGAGCAGTACTTC.

The sample holds many counts of this clonotype. J is TRBJ1-5 and V is TRBV5-1, with D uncertain. The germline V and J ends were trimmed by 4 bases and 3 bases, with 11 bases remaining between them. CDR1 is SGHRS, CDR2 YFSETQ, per germline. This CDR3 is 14 amino acids long. The CDR3 DNA sequence: TGCGCCAGCAGCGACAATCCGGACAATCAGCCCCAGCATTTT. Translation gives CASSDNPDNQPQHF.

This clonotype was counted at least ten times. The chain couples TRBV20-1 to TRBJ2-7; maybe TRBD2 (5 bases). V shed 0 bases and J shed 0 bases, with 21 bases lying between them. The CDR3 extends over 18 amino acids. Germline loops: CDR1 DFQATT, CDR2 SNEGSKA (reference sequence). CDR3 protein: CSARDWRSGSTSSYEQYF. In nucleotides, the CDR3 is TGCAGTGCTAGAGATTGGCGAAGCGGATCTACGAGCTCCTACGAGCAGTACTTC.

This clonotype was found many times. As DNA, the CDR3 is TGTGCCAGCAGCGGTGGGGGACAGCTAGCCAAAAACATTCAGTACTTC. This codes for CASSGGGQLAKNIQYF. V gene TRBV9 combines with J gene TRBJ2-4, with TRBD1 identical over 7 bases. CDR3 length: 16 residues. V lost 3 bases and J lost 0; bases outside the gene matches: 6. The germline V gene has CDR1 SGDLS and CDR2 YYNGEE.

This chain connects TRBV20-1 to TRBJ1-1; TRBD1 matches 8 bases. The CDR3 spans 14 residues. Germline loops: CDR1 DFQATT, CDR2 SNEGSKA (reference sequence). V shed 3 bases and J 7 bases; nucleotides not matched to a gene: 10. In DNA, the CDR3 is TGCAGTGCTAGTGTTAGGACAGGGACCCATGAAGCTTTCTTT. Encoded protein: CSASVRTGTHEAFF.

The chain joins TRBV7-2 to TRBJ2-2; 8 positions agree with TRBD2. This CDR3 is built from 16 residues. Losses at the gene ends were 5 bases for V and 6 bases for J; bases not matched to a gene: 11. Germline CDR1 and CDR2: SGHTA and FQGNSA. The CDR3 loop is CASSTGFGGAAGELFF. The CDR3 coding sequence is TGTGCCAGCAGCACAGGATTCGGGGGGGCGGCCGGGGAGCTGTTTTTT.

This clonotype was seen more than once but under ten times. J is TRBJ2-7 and V is TRBV7-9; D perhaps matches TRBD1 (5 bases). The CDR3 covers 12 residues. CDR1 is SEHNR and CDR2 is FQNEAQ in the germline V gene (reference sequence). Trimming stripped 4 bases from V and 6 bases from J, with 10 bases between. The CDR3 nucleotides read TGTGCCAGCAGCTCGCAAGACAGCGAGCAGTACTTC. Translated: CASSSQDSEQYF.

This clonotype turned up a few times. The chain employs TRBV20-1 and TRBJ1-5; TRBD1 is a possible D gene (5 bases). The V gene's germline CDR1 is DFQATT and CDR2 SNEGSKA (reference sequence). V lost 4 bases and J 5 bases, leaving 18 bases between the germline ends. The CDR3 length is 15 residues. The DNA of the CDR3 is TGCAGTGCTACTCTCGGTGGGGCAGTTGATCAGCCCCAGCATTTT. Translating gives CSATLGGAVDQPQHF.

This clonotype was counted only a few times. J is TRBJ1-5 and V is TRBV4-3; TRBD1 agrees at 7 bases. V shed 0 bases, J shed 5 bases, and the junction held 4 bases outside the gene matches. Germline assignment: CDR1 LGHNA and CDR2 YSLEER. The CDR3 length is 15 residues. CDR3 residues: CASSQDEQGYQPQHF. The CDR3 DNA follows: TGCGCCAGCAGCCAAGATGAACAGGGGTATCAGCCCCAGCATTTT.

This clonotype was picked up many times. The V call is TRBV7-8, the J call TRBJ1-2, with 11 bases lining up with TRBD1. There are 13 residues in the CDR3. V lost 3 bases, J lost 9 bases, and 3 bases stayed unmatched. CDR1 is SGHVS, CDR2 FQNEAQ, per germline. CDR3 loop: CASSFGQGASYTF. As DNA, the CDR3 is TGTGCCAGCAGCTTCGGACAGGGGGCGAGCTACACCTTC. Full variable domain (missing parts from reference TRBV7-8 and TRBJ1-2): GAGVSQSPRYKVAKRGQDVALRCDPISGHVSLFWYQQALGQGPEFLTYFQNEAQLDKSGLPSDRFFAERPEGSVSTLKIQRTQQEDSAVYLCASSFGQGASYTFGSGTRLTVV.

This clonotype was counted between two and nine times. The genes are TRBV7-2 and TRBJ2-7; 10 bases match TRBD2. From germline, CDR1 is SGHTA and CDR2 FQGNSA. The CDR3 has 15 amino acids. Trimming removed 5 bases from V and 4 bases from J; junction bases left unmatched: 8. The CDR3 is CASSPSGSSMYEQYF. The CDR3 bases are TGTGCCAGCAGCCCTAGCGGGAGTAGCATGTACGAGCAGTACTTC.